One sample yielded the 20 T cell receptor beta chains listed below, sequenced in a study of T-cell memory formation after mild COVID-19. TCRdb called the 5' RACE reads again in MiXCR, with one record for every CDR3 protein. The data hold approximately 270,000 distinct CDR3 sequences, with roughly 16% observed a single time. What was sequenced was PBMCs or a T cell subset sorted from them (not recorded which). These TCRs come from a man younger than 35 who had mild COVID-19 (a few samples of this study predate the infection). Cell type and time point are not known.

The chain carries TRBV11-3 and TRBJ2-3; the match to TRBD2 covers 9 bases. There are 15 residues in the CDR3. The germline gives CDR1 SGHNT, CDR2 YENEEA. J was trimmed by 6 bases and V by 4 bases; bases with no gene match: 8. CDR3 loop: CASSSSGGPWDTQYF. In DNA form, the CDR3 reads TGTGCCAGCAGCTCCAGCGGGGGGCCCTGGGATACGCAGTATTTT.

This clonotype was counted between two and nine times. The rearrangement joins TRBV6-1 to TRBJ2-3; the D is unclear. Germline V lookup: CDR1 MNHNS, CDR2 SASEGT. CDR3 size: 12 residues. The V end was cut by 6 bases, the J end by 6 bases, with 10 bases between. CDR3 region: CASRDPWDTQYF. CDR3 DNA sequence: TGTGCCAGCAGGGACCCCTGGGATACGCAGTATTTT.

Ten or more counts support this clonotype. The chain recombines TRBV27 with TRBJ1-6, with 7 positions matching TRBD1. Trimming at V came to 4 bases and at J to 7 bases, leaving 10 bases not matched to a gene. This CDR3 contains 16 residues. From germline, CDR1 is MNHEY and CDR2 SMNVEV (reference sequence). The CDR3 loop reads CASSSPNYRGNSPLHF. CDR3 DNA sequence: TGTGCCAGCAGTTCCCCTAATTACAGGGGCAATTCACCCCTCCACTTT.

A note on this clonotype: One junction end disagrees with the germline gene, perhaps due to a read error. The chain joins TRBV20-1 to TRBJ1-4; D is undetermined. CDR1 and CDR2 (germline): DFQATT, SNEGSKA (reference sequence). The CDR3 sequence is 15 residues long. The CDR3, as DNA: TGTAGTGCTAGAGATTATCAAGGGTTTAATGAAAAACTGTTTTTT. Amino acid sequence: CSARDYQGFNEKLFF.

The rearrangement joins TRBV6-5 to TRBJ1-6; D call uncertain. Germline V gene lookup returns CDR1 MNHEY and CDR2 SVGAGI. The CDR3 consists of 14 residues. V lost 2 bases, J lost 6 bases, and 8 bases lay in between. The CDR3 sequence: CASSYSPGNSPLHF. The CDR3 DNA follows: TGTGCCAGCAGTTACAGCCCCGGTAATTCACCCCTCCACTTT.

The chain employs TRBV20-1 and TRBJ2-3; 7 positions match TRBD1. J lost 5 bases, V lost 5 bases, and 7 bases had no gene match. Germline-derived CDR1 and CDR2 are DFQATT and SNEGSKA (reference sequence). This CDR3 spans 13 amino acids. Here the CDR3 reads CSAEDRLKDTQYF. Here the CDR3 DNA reads TGCAGTGCTGAGGACAGGTTGAAAGATACGCAGTATTTT.

This clonotype has a count of ten or more. The rearrangement links TRBV7-6 to TRBJ2-7, with TRBD1 matching 11 bases. J lost 2 bases, V lost 5 bases, and 2 bases had no gene match. Germline V lookup: CDR1 SGHVS, CDR2 FNYEAQ. This CDR3 is 14 amino acids long. CDR3 protein: CASSQDRGPYEQYF. CDR3 DNA: TGTGCCAGCAGCCAGGACAGGGGGCCCTACGAGCAGTACTTC.

This clonotype was counted ten times or more. Relative to the germline gene, one junction end is altered; a read error may explain this. CDR3 DNA sequence: TGCGCCAGCAGCTTTGAAAAAGATCCGCAGTATTTT. Translation gives CASSFEKDPQYF. This chain joins TRBV5-1 and TRBJ2-3; D is uncertain. CDR1 SGHRS and CDR2 YFSETQ come from the germline V gene. The CDR3 consists of 12 residues.

As concerns this clonotype: One end of the junction is discordant with germline, which a read error may explain. The chain couples TRBV7-2 to TRBJ2-2; D may be TRBD2 (6 bases). Germline CDR1 reads SGHTA; CDR2 reads FQGNSA. The CDR3 sequence is 13 residues long. CDR3 sequence reads: CASSLHGSRGAVF. The CDR3 DNA reads TGTGCCAGCAGCCTTCACGGGAGCCGGGGAGCTGTTTTT.

This clonotype was detected a few times. CDR3 residues: CSARWTGESYEQYF. CDR3 nucleotides: TGCAGTGCTAGGTGGACAGGGGAGTCCTACGAGCAGTACTTC. The J gene is TRBJ2-7, the V gene TRBV20-1; 9 bases are shared with TRBD1. Germline CDR1 reads DFQATT; CDR2 reads SNEGSKA (reference sequence). V was clipped by 3 bases and J by 1 base; unmatched bases: 4. This CDR3 has 14 amino acids.

This clonotype appeared a few times. The rearrangement joins TRBV6-1 to TRBJ1-1; D is unclear. This CDR3 has 14 residues. The V gene's germline CDR1 is MNHNS and CDR2 SASEGT. V shed 11 bases and J shed 0 bases, with 16 bases lying between them. The CDR3 sequence: CASIASMMNTEAFF. The CDR3 DNA reads as TGTGCCTCTATCGCAAGTATGATGAACACTGAAGCTTTCTTT.

This clonotype was counted only a few times. The chain combines TRBV29-1 with TRBJ2-2, with D possibly matching TRBD2 (5 bases). Looked up from germline, CDR1 is SQVTM and CDR2 is ANQGSEA. There are 12 residues in the CDR3. V was clipped by 4 bases and J by 6 bases, with 9 bases between them. In nucleotides, the CDR3 is TGCAGCGTTGTACGGGGAGCCGGGGAGCTGTTTTTT. It specifies CSVVRGAGELFF.

This clonotype was counted many times. The J gene is TRBJ2-1, the V gene TRBV12-3 or TRBV12-4; TRBD2 aligns across 11 bases. With 3 bases clipped from V and 9 bases from J, the junction kept 7 bases outside the gene matches. The CDR3 consists of 15 residues. The CDR3 protein is CASSFRLAGLGEQFF. Here the CDR3 DNA reads TGTGCCAGCAGTTTCAGACTAGCGGGACTAGGTGAGCAGTTCTTC.

This clonotype was recorded once. The chain couples TRBV7-8 to TRBJ1-1; D may be TRBD1 (5 bases). The CDR3 spans 14 residues. The V and J ends lost 3 bases and 1 base respectively, with 9 bases between them. Germline CDR1 is SGHVS and CDR2 is FQNEAQ. CDR3 amino acids: CASSLVDRNTEAFF. The CDR3, as DNA: TGTGCCAGCAGCTTGGTCGACAGGAACACTGAAGCTTTCTTT.

V and J are TRBV5-5 and TRBJ2-2, with D perhaps TRBD1 or TRBD2 (5 bases each). The CDR3 loop spans 12 amino acids. Looked up from germline, CDR1 is SGHKS and CDR2 is YYEKEE (reference sequence). Trimming stripped 1 base from V and 12 bases from J, with 10 bases between. CDR3 nucleotide sequence: TGTGCCAGCAGCTTGTGGGGGAAGAAGCTGTTTTTT. Translation: CASSLWGKKLFF.

CDR3 loop: CASSSGQGLVTQYF. In nucleotides, the CDR3 is TGTGCCAGCAGCTCGGGACAGGGCCTCGTGACCCAGTACTTC. The chain combines TRBV5-6 with TRBJ2-5; TRBD1 matches 9 bases. The CDR3 loop spans 14 amino acids. V shed 3 bases and J 7 bases; nucleotides not matched to a gene: 7. In germline, CDR1 is SGHDT, CDR2 YYEEEE.

This clonotype was recorded many times. The DNA of the CDR3 is TGTGCCAGCAGCTTGGGGGATGCTTTCTTT. Its protein product is CASSLGDAFF. V usage is TRBV13 and J usage is TRBJ1-1; tentatively, D is TRBD1 (5 bases). The V end was cut by 3 bases, the J end by 11 bases, with 7 bases between. This CDR3 contains 10 residues. Germline V gene sequence: CDR1 PRHDT, CDR2 FYEKMQ (reference sequence).

There are a few counts of this clonotype. This chain connects TRBV20-1 to TRBJ2-2; TRBD2 is a possible D gene (6 bases). This CDR3 has 16 amino acids. V was shortened by 2 bases and J by 0 bases, with 13 bases between the two germline ends. Germline CDR1 and CDR2: DFQATT and SNEGSKA (reference sequence). The CDR3, as DNA: TGCAGTGCTAGAAGGCGAGGCGGGGCGAACACCGGGGAGCTGTTTTTT. Its protein product is CSARRRGGANTGELFF.

The chain uses TRBV18 and TRBJ2-7; tentatively, D is TRBD1 (5 bases). The V gene's germline CDR1 is KGHSH and CDR2 LQKENI. CDR3 length: 12 amino acids. With 1 base removed from V and 6 bases from J, the gap between germline ends came to 7 bases. In DNA, the CDR3 is TGTGCCAGCTCACCACTAGGGGCCGAGCAGTACGTC. Its translation: CASSPLGAEQYV.

This clonotype was observed a handful of times. The V call is TRBV28, the J call TRBJ2-2, with D possibly being TRBD1 or TRBD2 (5 bases each). V lost 3 bases and J 2 bases, leaving 16 bases between the germline ends. The V gene's germline CDR1 is MDHEN and CDR2 SYDVKM. This CDR3 is built from 17 residues. DNA of the CDR3: TGTGCCAGCAGTTTCCCCCCAGGGCGGGCTAACACCGGGGAGCTGTTTTTT. Protein sequence: CASSFPPGRANTGELFF. Filled out from reference TRBV28 and TRBJ2-2, the complete variable domain reads DVKVTQSSRYLVKRTGEKVFLECVQDMDHENMFWYRQDPGLGLRLIYFSYDVKMKEKGDIPEGYSVSREKKERFSLILESASTNQTSMYLCASSFPPGRANTGELFFGEGSRLTVL.